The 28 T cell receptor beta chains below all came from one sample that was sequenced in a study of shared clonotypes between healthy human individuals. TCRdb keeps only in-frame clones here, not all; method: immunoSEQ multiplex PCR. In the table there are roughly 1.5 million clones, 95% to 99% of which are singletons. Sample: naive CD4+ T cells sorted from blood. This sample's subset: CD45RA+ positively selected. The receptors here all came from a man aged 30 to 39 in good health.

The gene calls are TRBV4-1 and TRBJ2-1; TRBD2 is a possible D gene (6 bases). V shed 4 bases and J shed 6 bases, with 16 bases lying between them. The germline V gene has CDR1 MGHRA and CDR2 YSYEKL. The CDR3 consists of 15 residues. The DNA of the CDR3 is TGCGCCAGCAGCCCCCGGCTCGGGAGCCCCAATGAGCAGTTCTTC. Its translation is CASSPRLGSPNEQFF.

DNA of the CDR3: TGTGCCAGCAGCAAACTCCCGGGATTGACCTACGAGCAGTACTTC. This gives the protein CASSKLPGLTYEQYF. The chain couples TRBV7-9 to TRBJ2-7; D perhaps matches TRBD2 (5 bases). Germline-derived CDR1 and CDR2 are SEHNR and FQNEAQ (reference sequence). The CDR3 runs 15 residues. V lost 5 bases and J 2 bases, leaving 16 bases between the germline ends.

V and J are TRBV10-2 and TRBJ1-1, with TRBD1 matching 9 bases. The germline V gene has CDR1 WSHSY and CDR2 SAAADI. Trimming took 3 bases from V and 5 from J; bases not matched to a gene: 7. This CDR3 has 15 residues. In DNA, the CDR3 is TGCGCCAGCAGTGAAACGAGCGGGACAGGGACTGAAGCTTTCTTT. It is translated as CASSETSGTGTEAFF.

The CDR3 reads CASSQAQKAGSAYNEQFF. The CDR3 DNA is TGCGCCAGCAGCCAAGCCCAAAAAGCGGGAAGCGCCTACAATGAGCAGTTCTTC. This chain links TRBV4-3 with TRBJ2-1; 7 bases agree with TRBD2. CDR3 length: 18 amino acids. The junction had 11 bases not matched to a gene; V was cut back by 1 base and J by 2 bases. CDR1 LGHNA and CDR2 YSLEER come from the germline V gene.

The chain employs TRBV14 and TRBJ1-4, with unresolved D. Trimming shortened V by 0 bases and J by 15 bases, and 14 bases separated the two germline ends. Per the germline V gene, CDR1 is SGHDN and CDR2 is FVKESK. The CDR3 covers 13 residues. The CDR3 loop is CASSQDSVGEVFF. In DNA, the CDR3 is TGTGCCAGCAGCCAAGATTCAGTTGGGGAGGTGTTTTTT.

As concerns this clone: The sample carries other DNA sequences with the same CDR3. The CDR3 nucleotides read TGTGCCAGCAGGGCCAGCTCCTACGAGCAGTACTTC. As protein: CASRASSYEQYF. The chain links TRBV6-5 to TRBJ2-7; D is unresolved. Trimming cost V 6 bases and J 0 bases, with 6 bases left between them. CDR1 is MNHEY, CDR2 SVGAGI, per germline. This CDR3 region has 12 residues.

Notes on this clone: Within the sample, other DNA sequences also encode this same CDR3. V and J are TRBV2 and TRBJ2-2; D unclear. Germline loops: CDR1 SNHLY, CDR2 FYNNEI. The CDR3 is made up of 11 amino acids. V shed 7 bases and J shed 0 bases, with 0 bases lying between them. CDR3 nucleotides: TGTGCCAGCACGAACACCGGGGAGCTGTTTTTT. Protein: CASTNTGELFF.

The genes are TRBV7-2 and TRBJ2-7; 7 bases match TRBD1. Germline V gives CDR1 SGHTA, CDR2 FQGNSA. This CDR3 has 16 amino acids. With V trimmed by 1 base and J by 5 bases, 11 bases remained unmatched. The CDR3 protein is CASSLDRDRSLDEQYF. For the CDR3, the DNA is TGTGCCAGCAGCTTAGATCGGGACAGAAGTCTCGACGAGCAGTACTTC.

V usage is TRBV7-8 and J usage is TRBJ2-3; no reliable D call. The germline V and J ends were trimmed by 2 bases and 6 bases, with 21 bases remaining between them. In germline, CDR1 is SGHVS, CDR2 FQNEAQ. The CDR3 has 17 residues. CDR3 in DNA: TGTGCCAGCAGCTTACGAGTTGTGTCCCAGACCATCGATACGCAGTATTTT. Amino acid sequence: CASSLRVVSQTIDTQYF.

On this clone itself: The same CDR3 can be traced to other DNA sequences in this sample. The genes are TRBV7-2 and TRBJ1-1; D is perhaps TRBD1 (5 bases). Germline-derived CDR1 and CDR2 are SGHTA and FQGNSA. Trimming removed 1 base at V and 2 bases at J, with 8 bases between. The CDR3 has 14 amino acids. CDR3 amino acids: CASSLGQGNTEAFF. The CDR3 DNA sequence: TGTGCCAGCAGCTTAGGCCAGGGAAACACTGAAGCTTTCTTT. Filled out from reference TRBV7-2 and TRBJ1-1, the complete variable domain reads GAGVSQSPSNKVTEKGKDVELRCDPISGHTALYWYRQSLGQGLEFLIYFQGNSAPDKSGLPSDRFSAERTGGSVSTLTIQRTQQEDSAVYLCASSLGQGNTEAFFGQGTRLTVV.

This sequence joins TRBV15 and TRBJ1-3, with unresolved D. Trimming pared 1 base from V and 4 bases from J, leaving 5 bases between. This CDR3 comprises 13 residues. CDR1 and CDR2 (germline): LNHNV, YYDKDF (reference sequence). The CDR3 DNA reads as TGTGCCACCAGCAGAGGACCCGGAAACACCATATATTTT. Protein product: CATSRGPGNTIYF.

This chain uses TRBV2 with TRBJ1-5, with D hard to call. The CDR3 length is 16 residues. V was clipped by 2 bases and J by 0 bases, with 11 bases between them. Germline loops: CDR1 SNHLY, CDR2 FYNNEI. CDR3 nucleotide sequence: TGTGCCAGCAGTGAAAGTCGGGGTGGTAGCAATCAGCCCCAGCATTTT. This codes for CASSESRGGSNQPQHF.

The CDR3 DNA follows: TGTGCCAGCAGCTTAGGTATTAGCGGGAACTATATCTCCTACGAGCAGTACTTC. Protein product: CASSLGISGNYISYEQYF. V and J are TRBV7-8 and TRBJ2-7; 8 bases are shared with TRBD2. The J segment lost 0 bases and the V segment lost 1 base, leaving 11 bases of the junction unmatched. This CDR3 is built from 18 residues. Germline V gene lookup returns CDR1 SGHVS and CDR2 FQNEAQ.

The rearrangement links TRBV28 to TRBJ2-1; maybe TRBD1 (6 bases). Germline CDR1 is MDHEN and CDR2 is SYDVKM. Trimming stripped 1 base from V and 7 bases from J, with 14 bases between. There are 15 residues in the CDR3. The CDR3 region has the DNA TGTGCCAGCAGTTTATATCCGGGACAAAGAAATGAGCAGTTCTTC. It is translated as CASSLYPGQRNEQFF.

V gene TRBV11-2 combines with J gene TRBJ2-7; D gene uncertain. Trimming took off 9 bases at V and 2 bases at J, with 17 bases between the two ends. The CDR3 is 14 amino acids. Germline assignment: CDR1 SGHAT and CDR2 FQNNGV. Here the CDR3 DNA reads TGTGCCAGTTCTGAGTCTTTAGGAGCCTACGAGCAGTACTTC. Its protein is CASSESLGAYEQYF. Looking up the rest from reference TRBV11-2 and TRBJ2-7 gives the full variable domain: EAGVAQSPRYKIIEKRQSVAFWCNPISGHATLYWYQQILGQGPKLLIQFQNNGVVDDSQLPKDRFSAERLKGVDSTLKIQPAKLEDSAVYLCASSESLGAYEQYFGPGTRLTVT.

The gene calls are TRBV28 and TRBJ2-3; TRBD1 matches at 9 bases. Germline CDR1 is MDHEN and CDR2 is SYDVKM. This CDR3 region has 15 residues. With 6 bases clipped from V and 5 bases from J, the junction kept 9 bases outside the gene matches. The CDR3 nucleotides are TGTGCCAGCAGCACCGGGACAGGGCATGGAGATACGCAGTATTTT. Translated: CASSTGTGHGDTQYF.

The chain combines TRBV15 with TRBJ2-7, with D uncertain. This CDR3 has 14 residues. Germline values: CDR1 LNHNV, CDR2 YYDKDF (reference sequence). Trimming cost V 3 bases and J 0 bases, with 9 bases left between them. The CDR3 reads CATSRTGNSYEQYF. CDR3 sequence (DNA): TGTGCCACCAGCAGGACTGGGAACTCCTACGAGCAGTACTTC.

CDR3 sequence reads: CASSISPLGANVLTF. In nucleotides, the CDR3 is TGTGCCAGTAGTATCTCGCCCCTTGGGGCCAACGTCCTGACTTTC. The chain joins TRBV19 to TRBJ2-6, with D hard to call. The germline gives CDR1 LNHDA, CDR2 SQIVND (reference sequence). The CDR3 spans 15 residues. V lost 3 bases and J lost 3, with 9 bases in between.

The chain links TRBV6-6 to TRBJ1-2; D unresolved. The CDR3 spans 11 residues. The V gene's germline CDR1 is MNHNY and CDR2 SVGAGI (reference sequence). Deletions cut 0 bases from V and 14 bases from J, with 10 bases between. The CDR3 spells CASSYSSFRTF. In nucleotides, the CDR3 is TGTGCCAGCAGTTACTCGTCTTTCAGAACCTTC.

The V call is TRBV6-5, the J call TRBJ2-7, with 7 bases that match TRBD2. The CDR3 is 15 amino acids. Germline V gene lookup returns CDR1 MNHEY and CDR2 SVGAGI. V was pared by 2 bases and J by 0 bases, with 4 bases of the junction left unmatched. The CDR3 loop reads CASSYHIAGSYEQYF. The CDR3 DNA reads TGTGCCAGCAGTTACCATATAGCGGGCTCCTACGAGCAGTACTTC.

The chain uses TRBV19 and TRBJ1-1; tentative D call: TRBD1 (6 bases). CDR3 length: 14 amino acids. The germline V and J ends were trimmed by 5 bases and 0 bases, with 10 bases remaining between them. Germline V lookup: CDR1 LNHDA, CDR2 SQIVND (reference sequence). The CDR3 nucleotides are TGTGCCAGTAGTGTAACAGGGATGAACACTGAAGCTTTCTTT. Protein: CASSVTGMNTEAFF.

CDR3 loop: CASTLPRALQYF. The CDR3 nucleotides read TGTGCCAGCACCCTGCCAAGGGCCTTGCAGTACTTC. J is TRBJ2-7 and V is TRBV6-1; D is uncertain. The CDR3 has 12 residues. The V gene lost 7 bases and the J gene lost 9 bases, with 16 bases spanning the gap. Germline values: CDR1 MNHNS, CDR2 SASEGT.

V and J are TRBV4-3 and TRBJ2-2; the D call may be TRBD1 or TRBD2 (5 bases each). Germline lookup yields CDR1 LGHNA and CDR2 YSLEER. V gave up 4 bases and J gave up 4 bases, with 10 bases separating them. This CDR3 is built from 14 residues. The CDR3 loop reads CASSRGYGTGELFF. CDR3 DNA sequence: TGCGCCAGCAGCCGGGGGTACGGCACCGGGGAGCTGTTTTTT.

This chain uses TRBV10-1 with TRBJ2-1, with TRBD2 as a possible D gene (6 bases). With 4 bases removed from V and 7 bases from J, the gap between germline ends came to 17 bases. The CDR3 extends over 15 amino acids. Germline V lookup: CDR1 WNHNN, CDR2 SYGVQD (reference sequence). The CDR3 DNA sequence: TGCGCCAGCAGTGGGGAGGACAAAGGGACGAATGAGCAGTTCTTC. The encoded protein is CASSGEDKGTNEQFF.

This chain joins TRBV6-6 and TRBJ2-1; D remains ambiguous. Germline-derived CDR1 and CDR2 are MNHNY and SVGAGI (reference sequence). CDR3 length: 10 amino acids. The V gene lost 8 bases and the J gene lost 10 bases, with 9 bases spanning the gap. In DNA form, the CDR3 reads TGTGCCAGCGGAGTCAGAGAGCAGTTCTTC. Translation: CASGVREQFF.

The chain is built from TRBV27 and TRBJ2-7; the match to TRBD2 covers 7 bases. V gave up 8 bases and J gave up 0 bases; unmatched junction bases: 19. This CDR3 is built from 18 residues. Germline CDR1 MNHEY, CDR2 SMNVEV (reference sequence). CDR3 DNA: TGTGCCAGCGCGCCTTCCCGGGGTGTGGCGGGAGTCTCCTACGAGCAGTACTTC. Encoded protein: CASAPSRGVAGVSYEQYF.

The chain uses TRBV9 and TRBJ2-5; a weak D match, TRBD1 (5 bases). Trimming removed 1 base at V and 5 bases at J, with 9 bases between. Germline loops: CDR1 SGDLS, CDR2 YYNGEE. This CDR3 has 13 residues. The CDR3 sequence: CASSVRGSETQYF. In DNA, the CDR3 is TGTGCCAGCAGCGTAAGGGGATCTGAGACCCAGTACTTC. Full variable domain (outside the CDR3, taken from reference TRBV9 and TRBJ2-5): DSGVTQTPKHLITATGQRVTLRCSPRSGDLSVYWYQQSLDQGLQFLIQYYNGEERAKGNILERFSAQQFPDLHSELNLSSLELGDSALYFCASSVRGSETQYFGPGTRLLVL.

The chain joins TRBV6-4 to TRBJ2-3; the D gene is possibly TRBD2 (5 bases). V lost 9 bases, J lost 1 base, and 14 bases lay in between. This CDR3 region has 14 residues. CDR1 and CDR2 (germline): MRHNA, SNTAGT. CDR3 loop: CARFRGARTDTQYF. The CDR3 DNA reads TGTGCCAGATTCCGGGGAGCCCGCACAGATACGCAGTATTTT.